This T cell receptor beta chain was retrieved from a study of PD-L1 blockade in urothelial cancer. At the level of the study: At 3 weeks (second dose) and 6 weeks after starting treatment, blood was analyzed. Median T cell yield from blood was fewer than 150,000.

This clone was counted a single time. Pretreatment sampling and on-treatment sampling together yielded between 1 and 8 samples for each patient. Assay used: immunoSEQ multiplex PCR; TCRdb lists only in-frame clones, some missing. The sample includes some 54,000 clones, approximately 80% seen only once; the top ten take about 6%. This CDR3 contains 15 residues. With V trimmed by 2 bases and J by 2 bases, 5 bases remained unmatched. Germline CDR1 is MNHEY and CDR2 is SVGAGI. The rearrangement joins TRBV6-5 to TRBJ2-7; TRBD1 matches at 8 bases. Sample: PBMCs, taken around atezolizumab (anti-PD-L1) treatment. The TCR comes from a man between 40 and 49 years old with urothelial cancer. The CDR3 DNA reads TGTGCCAGCAGTTACGCCGGGACAGGCACCTACGAGCAGTACTTC. This translates into CASSYAGTGTYEQYF.